This passage covers 5 T cell receptor beta chains from one sample sequenced in a study of T-cell reconstitution after alpha-beta-depleted transplantation in children. Preparation of the TCRbeta library used unique molecular identifiers. TCRdb independently ran MiXCR on the PCR reads; one entry per CDR3 protein. This table has approximately 350,000 distinct CDR3 sequences, about an eighth appearing once. The specimen was PBMCs, collected from the stem cell graft. All receptors come from a human donor who donated a stem cell graft to a child with Fanconi anemia.

This clonotype was recorded a few times. The chain carries TRBV12-3 or TRBV12-4 and TRBJ1-1; the D gene is possibly TRBD1 (6 bases). The CDR3 covers 14 residues. V lost 6 bases and J 3 bases, leaving 14 bases between the germline ends. The CDR3 loop is CASSLNGGHTEAFF. As DNA, the CDR3 is TGTGCCAGCAGCCTCAACGGGGGGCACACTGAAGCTTTCTTT.

This clonotype was picked up a small number of times. The rearrangement joins TRBV4-3 to TRBJ1-1; perhaps TRBD1 as D (5 bases). Between the trimmed V and J ends, which lost 4 bases and 5 bases, there was a span of 14 bases. The CDR3 runs to 14 residues. CDR1 LGHNA and CDR2 YSLEER come from the germline V gene. The CDR3 here is CASSPTGTSTEAFF. The CDR3 DNA is TGCGCCAGCAGCCCCACGGGGACGAGTACTGAAGCTTTCTTT.

V usage is TRBV5-1 and J usage is TRBJ2-3; possibly TRBD2 for D (6 bases). V lost 0 bases, J lost 4 bases, and 12 bases lay in between. This CDR3 has 15 amino acids. CDR1 is SGHRS, CDR2 YFSETQ, per germline. CDR3 amino acids: CASSLAGDRADTQYF. DNA of the CDR3: TGCGCCAGCAGCTTGGCGGGGGATCGAGCAGATACGCAGTATTTT.

The gene calls are TRBV4-2 and TRBJ2-1; D gene ambiguous. V was cut by 0 bases and J by 3 bases, with 9 bases left in between. The CDR3 totals 15 residues. From germline, CDR1 is LGHNA and CDR2 YNFKEQ. The CDR3 loop is CASSQEKQSYNEQFF. In nucleotides, the CDR3 is TGTGCCAGCAGCCAAGAGAAACAGAGCTACAATGAGCAGTTCTTC.

This clonotype appeared a few times. The V call is TRBV15, the J call TRBJ2-3, with D possibly matching TRBD2 (6 bases). Germline values: CDR1 LNHNV, CDR2 YYDKDF (reference sequence). Trimming pared 2 bases from V and 0 bases from J, leaving 12 bases between. CDR3 size: 16 residues. This chain's CDR3 is CATSRRGGPSTDTQYF. The CDR3 region has the DNA TGTGCCACCAGCAGACGGGGAGGACCCAGCACAGATACGCAGTATTTT.